The present TCR beta chain was sequenced within a study of glioma-infiltrating T cells after dendritic cell vaccination. Background on the study: Glioblastoma patients came from Phase I and II dendritic cell vaccination trials.

The germline gives CDR1 SGHNT, CDR2 YYREEE (reference sequence). The V gene lost 4 bases and the J gene lost 6 bases, with 14 bases spanning the gap. The CDR3 covers 13 residues. The PCR used 60 V beta and 13 J beta primers. Data came from immunoSEQ multiplex PCR; TCRdb stores just in-frame clones and leaves some out. The data show tens of thousands of clones, about 85% seen once. Indicated time point: after dendritic cell vaccination, including at tumor progression/relapse. The chain has TRBV5-4 and TRBJ2-7, with D hard to call. This receptor was identified in a human donor with glioblastoma. The sample was blood, taken after dendritic cell vaccination. CDR3 sequence: CASSPPMSAEQYF. The CDR3, as DNA: TGTGCCAGCAGCCCCCCGATGAGCGCCGAGCAGTACTTC. The whole variable domain, remainder taken from reference TRBV5-4 and TRBJ2-7, is ETGVTQSPTHLIKTRGQQVTLRCSSQSGHNTVSWYQQALGQGPQFIFQYYREEENGRGNFPPRFSGLQFPNYSSELNVNALELDDSALYLCASSPPMSAEQYFGPGTRLTVT.